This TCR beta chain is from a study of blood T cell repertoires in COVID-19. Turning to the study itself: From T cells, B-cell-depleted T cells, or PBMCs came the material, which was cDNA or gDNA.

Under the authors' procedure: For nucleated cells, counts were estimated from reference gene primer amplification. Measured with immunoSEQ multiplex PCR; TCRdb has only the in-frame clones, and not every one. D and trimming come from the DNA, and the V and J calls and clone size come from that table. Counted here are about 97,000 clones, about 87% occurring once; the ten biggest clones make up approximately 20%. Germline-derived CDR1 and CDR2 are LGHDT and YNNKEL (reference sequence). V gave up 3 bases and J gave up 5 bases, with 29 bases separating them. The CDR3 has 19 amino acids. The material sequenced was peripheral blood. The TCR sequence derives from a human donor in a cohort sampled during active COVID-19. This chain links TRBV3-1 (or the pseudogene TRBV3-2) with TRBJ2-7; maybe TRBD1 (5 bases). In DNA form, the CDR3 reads TGTGCCAGCAGCCAGGACCACCCGCAGAGAATAGCCATCAGGGACGAGCAGTACTTC. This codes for CASSQDHPQRIAIRDEQYF.